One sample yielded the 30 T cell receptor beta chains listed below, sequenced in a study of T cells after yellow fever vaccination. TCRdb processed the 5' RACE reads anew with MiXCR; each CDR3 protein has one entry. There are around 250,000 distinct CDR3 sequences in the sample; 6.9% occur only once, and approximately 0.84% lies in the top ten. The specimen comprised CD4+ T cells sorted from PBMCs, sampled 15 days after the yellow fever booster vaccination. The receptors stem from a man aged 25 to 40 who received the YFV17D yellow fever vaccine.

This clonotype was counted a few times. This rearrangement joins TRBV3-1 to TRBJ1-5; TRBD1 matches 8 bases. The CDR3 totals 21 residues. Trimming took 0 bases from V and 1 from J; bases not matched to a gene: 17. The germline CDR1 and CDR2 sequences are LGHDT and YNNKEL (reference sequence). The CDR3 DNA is TGTGCCAGCAGCCAAGAAGGGCAGGTGGGACAGGTCTTGAGGAGCAATCAGCCCCAGCATTTT. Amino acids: CASSQEGQVGQVLRSNQPQHF.

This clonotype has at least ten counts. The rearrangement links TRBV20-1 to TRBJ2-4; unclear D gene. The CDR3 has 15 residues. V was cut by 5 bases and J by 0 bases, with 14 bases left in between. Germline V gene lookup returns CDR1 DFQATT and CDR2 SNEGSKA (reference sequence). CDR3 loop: CSAGLGPLAKNIQYF. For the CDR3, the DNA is TGCAGTGCTGGCCTCGGGCCATTAGCCAAAAACATTCAGTACTTC.

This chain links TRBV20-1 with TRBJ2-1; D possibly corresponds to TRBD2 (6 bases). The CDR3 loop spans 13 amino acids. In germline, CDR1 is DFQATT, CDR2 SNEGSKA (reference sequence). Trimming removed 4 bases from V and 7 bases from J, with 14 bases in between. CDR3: CSANPPGTNEQFF. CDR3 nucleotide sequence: TGCAGTGCTAACCCCCCAGGGACTAATGAGCAGTTCTTC.

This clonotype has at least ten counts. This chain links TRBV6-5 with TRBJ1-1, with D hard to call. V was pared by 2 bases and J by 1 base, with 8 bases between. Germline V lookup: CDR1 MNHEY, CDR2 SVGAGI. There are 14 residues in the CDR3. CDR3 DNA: TGTGCCAGCAGTTACCCGGAGGGGAACACTGAAGCTTTCTTT. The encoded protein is CASSYPEGNTEAFF.

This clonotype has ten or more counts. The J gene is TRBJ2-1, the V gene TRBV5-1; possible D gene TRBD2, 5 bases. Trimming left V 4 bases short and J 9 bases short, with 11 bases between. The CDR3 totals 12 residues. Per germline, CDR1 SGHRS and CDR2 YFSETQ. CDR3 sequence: CASSAEVLEQFF. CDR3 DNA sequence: TGCGCCAGCAGCGCGGAGGTCCTTGAGCAGTTCTTC.

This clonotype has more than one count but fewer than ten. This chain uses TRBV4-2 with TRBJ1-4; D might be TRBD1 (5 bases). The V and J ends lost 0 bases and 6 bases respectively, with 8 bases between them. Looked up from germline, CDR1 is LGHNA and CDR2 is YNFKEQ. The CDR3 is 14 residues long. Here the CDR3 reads CASSQDRVYEKLFF. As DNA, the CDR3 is TGTGCCAGCAGCCAAGACAGGGTTTATGAAAAACTGTTTTTT.

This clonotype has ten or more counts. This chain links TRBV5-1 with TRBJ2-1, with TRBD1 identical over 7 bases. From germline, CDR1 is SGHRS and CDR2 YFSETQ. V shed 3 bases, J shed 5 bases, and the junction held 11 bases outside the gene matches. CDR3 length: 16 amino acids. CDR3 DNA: TGCGCCAGCAGCTGGATCACAGGGGTCAGTAACAATGAGCAGTTCTTC. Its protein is CASSWITGVSNNEQFF.

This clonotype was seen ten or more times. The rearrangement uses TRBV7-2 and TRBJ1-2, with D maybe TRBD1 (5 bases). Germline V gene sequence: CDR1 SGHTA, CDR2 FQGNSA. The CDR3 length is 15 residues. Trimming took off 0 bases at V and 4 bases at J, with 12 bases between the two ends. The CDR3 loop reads CASSLAPGAGYGYTF. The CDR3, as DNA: TGTGCCAGCAGCTTAGCGCCCGGGGCTGGCTATGGCTACACCTTC.

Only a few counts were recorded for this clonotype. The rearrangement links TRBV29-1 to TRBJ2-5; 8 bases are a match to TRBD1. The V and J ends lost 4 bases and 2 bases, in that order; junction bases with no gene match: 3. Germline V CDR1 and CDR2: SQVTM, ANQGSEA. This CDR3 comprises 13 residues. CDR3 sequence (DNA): TGCAGCGTTGTCAGGGGGCGACAAGAGACCCAGTACTTC. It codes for CSVVRGRQETQYF.

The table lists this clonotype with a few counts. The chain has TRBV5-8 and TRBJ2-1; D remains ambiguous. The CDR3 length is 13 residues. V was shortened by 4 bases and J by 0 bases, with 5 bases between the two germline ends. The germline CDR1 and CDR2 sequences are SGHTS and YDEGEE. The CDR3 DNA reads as TGTGCCAGCAGCAGACGCTCCTACAATGAGCAGTTCTTC. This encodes CASSRRSYNEQFF.

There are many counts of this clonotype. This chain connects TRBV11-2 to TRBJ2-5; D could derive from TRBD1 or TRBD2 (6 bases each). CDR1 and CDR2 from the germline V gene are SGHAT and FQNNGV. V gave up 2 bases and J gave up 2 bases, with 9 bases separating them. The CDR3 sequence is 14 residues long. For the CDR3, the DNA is TGTGCCAGCAGCTTAACAGGGAGGCAAGAGACCCAGTACTTC. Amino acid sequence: CASSLTGRQETQYF.

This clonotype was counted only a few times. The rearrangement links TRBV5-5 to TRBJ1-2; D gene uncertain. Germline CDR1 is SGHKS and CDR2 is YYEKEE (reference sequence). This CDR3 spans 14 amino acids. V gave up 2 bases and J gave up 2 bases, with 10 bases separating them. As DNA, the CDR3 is TGTGCCAGCAGCTTTGAACGGTTGAACTATGGCTACACCTTC. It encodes CASSFERLNYGYTF.

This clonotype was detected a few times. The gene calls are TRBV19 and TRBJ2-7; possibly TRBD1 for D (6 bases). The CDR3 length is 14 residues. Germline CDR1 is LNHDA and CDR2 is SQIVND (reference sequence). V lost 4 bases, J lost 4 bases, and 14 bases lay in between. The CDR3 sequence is CASSNRDTGYEQYF. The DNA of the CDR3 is TGTGCCAGTAGTAACCGGGACACGGGTTACGAGCAGTACTTC.

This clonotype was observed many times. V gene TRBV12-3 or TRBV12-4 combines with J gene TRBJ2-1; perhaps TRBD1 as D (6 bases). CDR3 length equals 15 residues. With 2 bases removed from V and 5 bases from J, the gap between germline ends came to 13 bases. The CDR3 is CASSLFGTYDNEQFF. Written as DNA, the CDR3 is TGTGCCAGCAGTTTATTTGGGACATATGACAATGAGCAGTTCTTC.

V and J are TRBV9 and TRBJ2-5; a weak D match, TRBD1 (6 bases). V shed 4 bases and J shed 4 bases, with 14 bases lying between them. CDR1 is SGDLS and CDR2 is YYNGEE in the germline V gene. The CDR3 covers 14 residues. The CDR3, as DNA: TGTGCCAGCAGCAACCGGGACAAAGGAGAGACCCAGTACTTC. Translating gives CASSNRDKGETQYF.

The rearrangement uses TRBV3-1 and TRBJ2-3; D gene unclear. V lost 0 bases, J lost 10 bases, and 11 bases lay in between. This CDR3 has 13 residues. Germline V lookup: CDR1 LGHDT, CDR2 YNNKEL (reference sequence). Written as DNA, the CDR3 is TGTGCCAGCAGCCAAGATAGATCGGGTCCGCAGTATTTT. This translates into CASSQDRSGPQYF.

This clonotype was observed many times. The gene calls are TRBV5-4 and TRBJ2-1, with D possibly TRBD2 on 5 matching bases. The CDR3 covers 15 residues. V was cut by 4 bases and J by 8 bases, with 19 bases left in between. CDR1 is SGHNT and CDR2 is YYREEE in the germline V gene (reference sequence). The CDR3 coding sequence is TGTGCCAGCAGCGACCGGGCGGACTCGTGGTATGAGCAGTTCTTC. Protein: CASSDRADSWYEQFF.

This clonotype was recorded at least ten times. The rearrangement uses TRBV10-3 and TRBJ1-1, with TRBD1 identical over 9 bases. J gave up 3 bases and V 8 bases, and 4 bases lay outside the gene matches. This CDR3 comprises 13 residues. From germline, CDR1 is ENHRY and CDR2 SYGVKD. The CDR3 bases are TGTGCCATCCGTACAGGGGGCTACACTGAAGCTTTCTTT. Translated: CAIRTGGYTEAFF.

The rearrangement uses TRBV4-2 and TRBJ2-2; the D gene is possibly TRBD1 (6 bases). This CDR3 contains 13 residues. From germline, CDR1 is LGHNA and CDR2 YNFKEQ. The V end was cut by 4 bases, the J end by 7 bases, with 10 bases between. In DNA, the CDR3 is TGTGCCAGCAGCCCTGGGGGCCTCGGGGAGCTGTTTTTT. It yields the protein CASSPGGLGELFF.

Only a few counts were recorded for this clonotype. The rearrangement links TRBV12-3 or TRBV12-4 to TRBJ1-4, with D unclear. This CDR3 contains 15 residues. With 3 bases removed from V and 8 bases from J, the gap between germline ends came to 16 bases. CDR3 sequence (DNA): TGTGCCAGCAGTTTGACCCAAGGCGGTCACGAAAAACTGTTTTTT. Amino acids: CASSLTQGGHEKLFF.

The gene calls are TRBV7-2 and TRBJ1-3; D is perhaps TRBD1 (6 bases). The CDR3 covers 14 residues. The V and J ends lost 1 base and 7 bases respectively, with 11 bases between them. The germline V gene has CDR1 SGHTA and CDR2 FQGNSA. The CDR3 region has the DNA TGTGCCAGCAGCTTAGACAGGGACTCGAACACCATATATTTT. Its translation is CASSLDRDSNTIYF.

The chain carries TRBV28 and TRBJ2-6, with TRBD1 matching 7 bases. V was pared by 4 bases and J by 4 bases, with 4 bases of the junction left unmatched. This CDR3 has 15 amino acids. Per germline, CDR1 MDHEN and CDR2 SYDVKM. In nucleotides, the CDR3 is TGTGCCAGCAGTTCTACAGGGGTAGGGGCCAACGTCCTGACTTTC. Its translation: CASSSTGVGANVLTF.

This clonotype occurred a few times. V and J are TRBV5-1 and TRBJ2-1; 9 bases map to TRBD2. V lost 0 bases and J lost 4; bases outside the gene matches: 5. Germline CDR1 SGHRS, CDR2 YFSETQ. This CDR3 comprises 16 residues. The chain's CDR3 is CASSLAPSGTYNEQFF. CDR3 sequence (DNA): TGCGCCAGCAGCTTGGCCCCTAGCGGGACGTACAATGAGCAGTTCTTC.

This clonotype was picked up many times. This CDR3 is CATCAVIGNTGELFF. In nucleotides, the CDR3 is TGTGCCACCTGCGCCGTAATTGGGAACACCGGGGAGCTGTTTTTT. V usage is TRBV10-3 and J usage is TRBJ2-2; the D is unclear. CDR3 size: 15 residues. V lost 10 bases to trimming and J lost 1 base, with 16 bases between them. From germline, CDR1 is ENHRY and CDR2 SYGVKD.

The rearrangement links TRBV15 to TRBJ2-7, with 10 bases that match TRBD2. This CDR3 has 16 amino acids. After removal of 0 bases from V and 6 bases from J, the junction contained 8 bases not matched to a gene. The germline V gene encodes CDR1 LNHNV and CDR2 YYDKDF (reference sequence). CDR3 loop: CATSRESTSGFGEQYF. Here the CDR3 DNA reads TGTGCCACCAGCAGAGAGTCGACTAGCGGGTTCGGCGAGCAGTACTTC.

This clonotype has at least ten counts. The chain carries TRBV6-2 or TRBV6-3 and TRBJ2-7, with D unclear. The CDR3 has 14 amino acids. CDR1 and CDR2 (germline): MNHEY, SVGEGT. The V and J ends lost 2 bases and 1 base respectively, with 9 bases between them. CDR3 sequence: CASSYTSLSYEQYF. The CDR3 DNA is TGTGCCAGCAGTTACACCTCCTTGTCCTACGAGCAGTACTTC.

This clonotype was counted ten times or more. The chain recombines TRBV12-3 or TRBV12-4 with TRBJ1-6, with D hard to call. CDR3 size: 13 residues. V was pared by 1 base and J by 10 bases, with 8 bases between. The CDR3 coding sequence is TGTGCCAGCAGTTTAGGTTTCCCGTCACCCCTCCACTTT. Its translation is CASSLGFPSPLHF.

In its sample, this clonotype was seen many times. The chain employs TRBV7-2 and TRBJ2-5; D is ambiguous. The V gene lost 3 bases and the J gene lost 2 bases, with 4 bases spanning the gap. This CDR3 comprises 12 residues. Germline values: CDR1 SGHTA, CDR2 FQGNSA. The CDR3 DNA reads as TGTGCCAGCAGCTTTTTACAAGAGACCCAGTACTTC. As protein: CASSFLQETQYF. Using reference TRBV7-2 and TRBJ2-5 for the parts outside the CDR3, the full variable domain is GAGVSQSPSNKVTEKGKDVELRCDPISGHTALYWYRQSLGQGLEFLIYFQGNSAPDKSGLPSDRFSAERTGGSVSTLTIQRTQQEDSAVYLCASSFLQETQYFGPGTRLLVL.

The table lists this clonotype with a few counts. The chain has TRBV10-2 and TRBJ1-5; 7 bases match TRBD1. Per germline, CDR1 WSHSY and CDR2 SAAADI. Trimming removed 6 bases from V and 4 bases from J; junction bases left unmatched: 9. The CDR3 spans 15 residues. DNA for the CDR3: TGCGCCAGCAGAGCAACAGGACAGGCTAATCAGCCCCAGCATTTT. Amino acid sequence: CASRATGQANQPQHF.

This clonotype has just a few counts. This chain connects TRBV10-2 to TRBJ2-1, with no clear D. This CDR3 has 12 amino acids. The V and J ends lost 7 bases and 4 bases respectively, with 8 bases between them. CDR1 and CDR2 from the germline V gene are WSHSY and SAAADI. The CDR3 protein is CASNLGYNEQFF. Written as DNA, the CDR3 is TGCGCCAGCAACCTGGGTTACAATGAGCAGTTCTTC.